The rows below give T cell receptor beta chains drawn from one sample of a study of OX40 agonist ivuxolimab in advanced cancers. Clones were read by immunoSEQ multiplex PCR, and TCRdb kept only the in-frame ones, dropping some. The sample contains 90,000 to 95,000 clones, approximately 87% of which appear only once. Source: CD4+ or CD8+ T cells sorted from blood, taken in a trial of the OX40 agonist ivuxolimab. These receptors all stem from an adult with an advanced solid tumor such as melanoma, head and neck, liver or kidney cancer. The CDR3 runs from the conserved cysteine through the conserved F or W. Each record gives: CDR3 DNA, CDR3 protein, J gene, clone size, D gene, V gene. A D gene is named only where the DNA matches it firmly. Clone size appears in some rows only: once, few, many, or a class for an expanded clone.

DNA: TGTGCCAGCAGTGAAAATCAGGGTTCAGGCGAGCAGTACTTC
CDR3: CASSENQGSGEQYF
J: TRBJ2-7
size: once
D: -
V: TRBV6-1

DNA: TGTGCCAGCAGCCAAAGGACTAGCGCACACTACGAGCAGTACTTC
CDR3: CASSQRTSAHYEQYF
J: TRBJ2-7
size: -
D: TRBD2
V: TRBV6-5

DNA: TGTGCCAGCAGCTTAGGAGGCAGGAACACTGAAGCTTTCTTT
CDR3: CASSLGGRNTEAFF
J: TRBJ1-1
size: few
D: -
V: TRBV11-3

DNA: TGCGCCAGCAGCTTGGACAGGGGGGACACCATATATTTT
CDR3: CASSLDRGDTIYF
J: TRBJ1-3
size: few
D: TRBD1
V: TRBV5-1

DNA: TGTGCCAGCAGCCGACCAGCCCCGTGGGGGGGCGGTATGAACACTGAAGCTTTCTTT
CDR3: CASSRPAPWGGGMNTEAFF
J: TRBJ1-1
size: once
D: -
V: TRBV5-4

DNA: TGTGCCAGCAGTGACGGAGCCAAAAACATTCAGTACTTC
CDR3: CASSDGAKNIQYF
J: TRBJ2-4
size: -
D: -
V: TRBV6-1

DNA: TGTGCCAGCAGCTTGGGCCCTGAGCAGTACTTC
CDR3: CASSLGPEQYF
J: TRBJ2-7
size: -
D: -
V: TRBV5-4

DNA: TGTGCCAGCAGCTACGGACAGCTGAACACTGAAGCTTTCTTT
CDR3: CASSYGQLNTEAFF
J: TRBJ1-1
size: -
D: -
V: TRBV7-6

DNA: TGCGCCAGCAGCTTGACGTCTAGCGGGACCGGGGAGCTGTTTTTT
CDR3: CASSLTSSGTGELFF
J: TRBJ2-2
size: -
D: TRBD2
V: TRBV5-1

DNA: TGCAGCGTTGAATTGTTAGGACAGGGTGGCTACGAGCAGTACTTC
CDR3: CSVELLGQGGYEQYF
J: TRBJ2-7
size: -
D: TRBD1
V: TRBV29-1

DNA: TGTGCCTGGACCCACAGGGTTGGCTACACCTTC
CDR3: CAWTHRVGYTF
J: TRBJ1-2
size: -
D: -
V: TRBV30

DNA: TGTGCCAGCAGTCCTTTGACAGGGAGTGATGAAAAACTGTTTTTT
CDR3: CASSPLTGSDEKLFF
J: TRBJ1-4
size: -
D: TRBD1
V: TRBV28

DNA: TGTGCCAGCAGCTTAGGTTACACTGAGCAGTTCTTC
CDR3: CASSLGYTEQFF
J: TRBJ2-1
size: -
D: -
V: TRBV7-2

DNA: TGTGCCAGCTCACCCGTAGGGGGTAGCACTGAAGCTTTCTTT
CDR3: CASSPVGGSTEAFF
J: TRBJ1-1
size: -
D: -
V: TRBV18

DNA: TGCGCCAGCAGCCAAGAGCTCGGACTAGCGGGTACACATGAGCAGTTCTTC
CDR3: CASSQELGLAGTHEQFF
J: TRBJ2-1
size: -
D: TRBD2
V: TRBV4-1

DNA: TGTGCCAGCGGTAACAGGAGGAACACTGAAGCTTTCTTT
CDR3: CASGNRRNTEAFF
J: TRBJ1-1
size: once
D: -
V: TRBV2

DNA: TGTGCCTGGAGTGTAAAGGGGGGCTATGGCTACACCTTC
CDR3: CAWSVKGGYGYTF
J: TRBJ1-2
size: -
D: -
V: TRBV30

DNA: TGCGCCAGCAGCTTGGAGGGACGCGGCTATGGCTACACCTTC
CDR3: CASSLEGRGYGYTF
J: TRBJ1-2
size: -
D: -
V: TRBV5-1

DNA: TGTGCCAGCACCCAATCCCCGGGAGCTAACACTGAAGCTTTCTTT
CDR3: CASTQSPGANTEAFF
J: TRBJ1-1
size: -
D: -
V: TRBV27

DNA: TGCGCCAGCAGCCCCAGTACCGGGACTTTCAATGAGCAGTTCTTC
CDR3: CASSPSTGTFNEQFF
J: TRBJ2-1
size: -
D: -
V: TRBV4-3

DNA: TGTGCCAGCTCCCGTGAGGGGGGGGCCTACGAGCAGTACTTC
CDR3: CASSREGGAYEQYF
J: TRBJ2-7
size: -
D: -
V: TRBV6-1

DNA: TGTGCCACCAGCAGAGATGTTGGGGGCTCTGGAAACACCATATATTTT
CDR3: CATSRDVGGSGNTIYF
J: TRBJ1-3
size: -
D: -
V: TRBV15

DNA: TGCGCCAGCAGTGTAACAGGGGAGGCTGAAGCTTTCTTT
CDR3: CASSVTGEAEAFF
J: TRBJ1-1
size: -
D: TRBD1
V: TRBV10-2

DNA: TGTGCCAGCAGCCGGACTAGCGGGCATGAGCAGTTCTTC
CDR3: CASSRTSGHEQFF
J: TRBJ2-1
size: -
D: TRBD2
V: TRBV7-2

DNA: TGCGCCAGCAGCTTACAGGGGGCAACTAATGAAAAACTGTTTTTT
CDR3: CASSLQGATNEKLFF
J: TRBJ1-4
size: once
D: TRBD1
V: TRBV5-1

DNA: TGTGCCAGCAGGCCGGGGCCAGACTATGGCTACACCTTC
CDR3: CASRPGPDYGYTF
J: TRBJ1-2
size: once
D: -
V: TRBV5-4

DNA: TGCAGCGTTTCGGGACAGGCCGGATTAGTGGTTGATGGCTACACCTTC
CDR3: CSVSGQAGLVVDGYTF
J: TRBJ1-2
size: -
D: TRBD1
V: TRBV29-1

DNA: TGTGCCATCAGTGAGTCGGGAGAGACCCAGTACTTC
CDR3: CAISESGETQYF
J: TRBJ2-5
size: -
D: -
V: TRBV10-3

DNA: TGTGCCAGTATGAACGGAGGGACTAGCACAGATACGCAGTATTTT
CDR3: CASMNGGTSTDTQYF
J: TRBJ2-3
size: -
D: -
V: TRBV19

DNA: TGCGCCAGCAGCCAAGTGCGAAGCGGGAGAGGAAATGAGCAGTTCTTC
CDR3: CASSQVRSGRGNEQFF
J: TRBJ2-1
size: -
D: TRBD2
V: TRBV4-3

DNA: TGCAGTGCTAACTCACCCCTCCACTTT
CDR3: CSANSPLHF
J: TRBJ1-6
size: few
D: -
V: TRBV20-1

DNA: TGCGCCAGCAGCCAAGGGCAGCCGGGCAATCAGCCCCAGCATTTT
CDR3: CASSQGQPGNQPQHF
J: TRBJ1-5
size: few
D: -
V: TRBV4-1

DNA: TGCGCCAGCAGCCAAGACTGGCTAGCGGGACTTGAGCAGTTCTTC
CDR3: CASSQDWLAGLEQFF
J: TRBJ2-1
size: -
D: TRBD2
V: TRBV4-1

DNA: TGTGCCAGCAGCTCCCCAGGATGGCCCCCAAGTACGCAGTATTTT
CDR3: CASSSPGWPPSTQYF
J: TRBJ2-3
size: -
D: -
V: TRBV7-9

DNA: TGCGCCAGCAGCCCGACCCCCGCGGGGTCGTCCTACAATGAGCAGTTCTTC
CDR3: CASSPTPAGSSYNEQFF
J: TRBJ2-1
size: -
D: -
V: TRBV5-1

DNA: TGTGCCAGCAGTAACGTACAGGGCAGCTCCTACGAGCAGTACTTC
CDR3: CASSNVQGSSYEQYF
J: TRBJ2-7
size: -
D: -
V: TRBV6-6